One T cell receptor (beta chain) is described in this entry. The assay was run at deep level. TCRdb keeps only in-frame clones here, not all; method: immunoSEQ multiplex PCR. The sample shows under 2,000,000 clones, approximately 94% of them seen only once. Trimming stripped 2 bases from V and 2 bases from J, with 13 bases between. Germline V gene data show CDR1 as SGHTA and CDR2 as FQGNSA. The CDR3 is made up of 15 amino acids. These data originate in a study of shared clonotypes between healthy human individuals. Naive CD8 cells comprised CD45RO-negative, CCR7-positively selected cells, excluding terminally differentiated effector memory CD45RA+ cells.

Sequencing used naive CD8+ T cells sorted from blood. The clonotype comes from a man in his late teens or twenties in good health. This chain joins TRBV7-2 and TRBJ2-7; no firm D call. The CDR3 coding sequence is TGTGCCAGCAGCTTAAAGGAGCTCTCTACCTACGAGCAGTACTTC. This gives the protein CASSLKELSTYEQYF.